Listed below are T cell receptor beta chains from one sample, sequenced in a study of a mutant IDH1 vaccine in newly diagnosed glioma. The method was immunoSEQ multiplex PCR; TCRdb's version includes in-frame clones alone and lacks a portion of them. Of roughly 70,000 clones in the sample, 83% were seen once. Specimen: peripheral blood mononuclear cells (PBMCs), collected from a glioma patient treated with radiotherapy, temozolomide or both. The receptors come from a woman younger than 35 with glioma. Some clones in this sample may be carry-over from other donors' samples. The CDR3 runs from the conserved cysteine through the conserved F or W. The D gene is left open where the match is weak. Size is omitted from some rows. Given values are once, few, many or a class for expanded clones.

j_gene: TRBJ1-2
abundance: .
v_gene: TRBV15
d_gene: .
CDR3nt: TGTGCCACCAGCAGAGATCGGGTAGAAAGCTTCTATGGCTACACCTTC
CDR3aa: CATSRDRVESFYGYTF

j_gene: TRBJ1-5
abundance: .
v_gene: TRBV7-9
d_gene: TRBD1
CDR3nt: TGTGCCAGCAGCTCGGGACAGCTTGAGACCCAGCATTTT
CDR3aa: CASSSGQLETQHF

j_gene: TRBJ2-3
abundance: .
v_gene: TRBV29-1
d_gene: .
CDR3nt: TGCAGCGTAGCGGAGGGGCGAGCAGATACGCAGTATTTT
CDR3aa: CSVAEGRADTQYF

j_gene: TRBJ2-5
abundance: .
v_gene: TRBV18
d_gene: .
CDR3nt: TGTGCCAGCTCAGCGGACGGGCGAATTAAAGAGACCCAGTACTTC
CDR3aa: CASSADGRIKETQYF

j_gene: TRBJ1-5
abundance: .
v_gene: TRBV5-6
d_gene: .
CDR3nt: TGTGCCAGCAGCTATAGTGGGAACAATCAGCCCCAGCATTTT
CDR3aa: CASSYSGNNQPQHF

j_gene: TRBJ2-2
abundance: .
v_gene: TRBV5-6
d_gene: .
CDR3nt: TGTGCCAGCAGCTTCGGTCGGACCGGGGAGCTGTTTTTT
CDR3aa: CASSFGRTGELFF

j_gene: TRBJ2-3
abundance: .
v_gene: TRBV5-4
d_gene: TRBD1
CDR3nt: TGTGCCAGCAGGACAGGGGTCACAGATACGCAGTATTTT
CDR3aa: CASRTGVTDTQYF

j_gene: TRBJ2-2
abundance: .
v_gene: TRBV5-4
d_gene: .
CDR3nt: TGTGCCAGCAGCTTACCTAACGGGGACACCGGGGAGCTGTTTTTT
CDR3aa: CASSLPNGDTGELFF

j_gene: TRBJ2-3
abundance: .
v_gene: TRBV29-1
d_gene: .
CDR3nt: TGCAGCGTTGAGTGGGGGGACCCGTCTAGCACAGATACGCAGTATTTT
CDR3aa: CSVEWGDPSSTDTQYF

j_gene: TRBJ2-7
abundance: .
v_gene: TRBV27
d_gene: .
CDR3nt: TGTGCCAGCAGTTTACACGTCTCCTACGAGCAGTACTTC
CDR3aa: CASSLHVSYEQYF

j_gene: TRBJ1-3
abundance: .
v_gene: TRBV11-2
d_gene: .
CDR3nt: TGTGCCAGCAGCTCCTTCAGGCAGGGTATGGGGTCGGATGGAAACACCATATATTTT
CDR3aa: CASSSFRQGMGSDGNTIYF

j_gene: TRBJ2-7
abundance: .
v_gene: TRBV10-3
d_gene: .
CDR3nt: TGTGCCATCAGTAAGGGCAGGGACACGAGCTCCTACGAGCAGTACTTC
CDR3aa: CAISKGRDTSSYEQYF

j_gene: TRBJ2-3
abundance: .
v_gene: TRBV7-2
d_gene: TRBD2
CDR3nt: TGTGCCAGCAGCCTCCAGCGCGGGGGAGTGTCAGATACGCAGTATTTT
CDR3aa: CASSLQRGGVSDTQYF

j_gene: TRBJ2-2
abundance: .
v_gene: TRBV5-1
d_gene: TRBD2
CDR3nt: TGCGCCAGCAGCCAAGAGGGACTAGCGGGGTTGAACGGGGAGCTGTTTTTT
CDR3aa: CASSQEGLAGLNGELFF

j_gene: TRBJ1-2
abundance: once
v_gene: TRBV30
d_gene: .
CDR3nt: TGTGCCTGGAGTTCTGTCGTACCCGGTGGCTACACCTTC
CDR3aa: CAWSSVVPGGYTF

j_gene: TRBJ1-2
abundance: .
v_gene: TRBV27
d_gene: .
CDR3nt: TGTGCCAGCAGTTTATCGTCACAGGTACAAAACTATGGCTACACCTTC
CDR3aa: CASSLSSQVQNYGYTF

j_gene: TRBJ1-4
abundance: .
v_gene: TRBV7-2
d_gene: .
CDR3nt: TGTGCCAGCAGCTTACGAGTGAATGAAAAACTGTTTTTT
CDR3aa: CASSLRVNEKLFF

j_gene: TRBJ2-7
abundance: .
v_gene: TRBV7-8
d_gene: .
CDR3nt: TGTGCCAGCAGCCTCGGACAGTACTACGAGCAGTACTTC
CDR3aa: CASSLGQYYEQYF

j_gene: TRBJ1-2
abundance: .
v_gene: TRBV11-2
d_gene: .
CDR3nt: TGTGCCAGCAGCGCACGGTCGGGGTTAAACTATGGCTACACCTTC
CDR3aa: CASSARSGLNYGYTF

j_gene: TRBJ1-2
abundance: .
v_gene: TRBV11-2
d_gene: .
CDR3nt: TGTGCCAGCACCCCCTTGGGACAAATGATCACTAACTATGGCTACACCTTC
CDR3aa: CASTPLGQMITNYGYTF

j_gene: TRBJ2-5
abundance: .
v_gene: TRBV5-1
d_gene: .
CDR3nt: TGCGCCAGCAGCTTGCGAGGTAGTGGGGAGACCCAGTACTTC
CDR3aa: CASSLRGSGETQYF

j_gene: TRBJ1-6
abundance: .
v_gene: TRBV23-1
d_gene: .
CDR3nt: TGCGCCTTTCCCGACAGCTCGGATTCACCCCTCCACTTT
CDR3aa: CAFPDSSDSPLHF

j_gene: TRBJ2-2
abundance: .
v_gene: TRBV4-1
d_gene: .
CDR3nt: TGCGCCAGCAGCCAAAGGCAGCGCGGGACCGGGGAGCTGTTTTTT
CDR3aa: CASSQRQRGTGELFF

j_gene: TRBJ2-1
abundance: .
v_gene: TRBV11-3
d_gene: .
CDR3nt: TGTGCCAGCAGCGCCAGGGTCCACAATGAGCAGTTCTTC
CDR3aa: CASSARVHNEQFF

j_gene: TRBJ2-5
abundance: .
v_gene: TRBV7-9
d_gene: TRBD2
CDR3nt: TGTGCCAGCAGCTTGGGACTAGCGGGAAGGGGGGGCTCCCAAGAGACCCAGTACTTC
CDR3aa: CASSLGLAGRGGSQETQYF

j_gene: TRBJ2-1
abundance: .
v_gene: TRBV6-5
d_gene: .
CDR3nt: TGTGCCAGCAGTTACGGGAGTAACTACAATGAGCAGTTCTTC
CDR3aa: CASSYGSNYNEQFF

j_gene: TRBJ2-7
abundance: .
v_gene: TRBV13
d_gene: .
CDR3nt: TGTGCCAGCAGCTCCGGAGATCAGTACGACGAGCAGTACTTC
CDR3aa: CASSSGDQYDEQYF

j_gene: TRBJ2-4
abundance: .
v_gene: TRBV9
d_gene: .
CDR3nt: TGTGCCAGCAGTGGAGCCAAAAACATTCAGTACTTC
CDR3aa: CASSGAKNIQYF